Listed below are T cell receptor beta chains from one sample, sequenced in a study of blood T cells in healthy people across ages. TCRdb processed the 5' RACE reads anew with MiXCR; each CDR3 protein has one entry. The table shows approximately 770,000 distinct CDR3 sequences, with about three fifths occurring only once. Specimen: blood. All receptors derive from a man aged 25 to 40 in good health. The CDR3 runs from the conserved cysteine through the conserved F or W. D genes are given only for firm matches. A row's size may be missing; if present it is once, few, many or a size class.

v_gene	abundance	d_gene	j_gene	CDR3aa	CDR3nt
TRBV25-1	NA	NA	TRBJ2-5	CASSDPGETQYF	TGTGCCAGCAGTGACCCGGGAGAGACCCAGTACTTC
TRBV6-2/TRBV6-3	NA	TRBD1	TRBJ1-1	CATDRGTEAFF	TGTGCCACAGACAGGGGCACTGAAGCTTTCTTT
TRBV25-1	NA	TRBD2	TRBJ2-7	CASSELGMRESSYEQYF	TGTGCCAGCAGTGAATTGGGCATGCGGGAGAGCTCCTACGAGCAGTACTTC
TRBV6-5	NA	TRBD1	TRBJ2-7	CASSSPGTGQDEQYF	TGTGCCAGCAGCTCCCCCGGGACAGGGCAAGACGAGCAGTACTTC
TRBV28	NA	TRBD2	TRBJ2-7	CASSSSGVSYEQYF	TGTGCCAGCAGTTCTAGCGGCGTCTCCTACGAGCAGTACTTC
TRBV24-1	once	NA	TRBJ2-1	CATSDLDDDEQLF	TGTGCCACCAGTGATTTGGATGACGATGAGCAGTTGTTC
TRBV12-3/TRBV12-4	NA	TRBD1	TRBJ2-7	CASSLIGQGSSYEQYF	TGTGCCAGCAGTTTAATCGGACAGGGTAGCTCCTACGAGCAGTACTTC
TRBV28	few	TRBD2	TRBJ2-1	CASSHRLAGPKSDEQFF	TGTGCCAGCAGCCATAGACTAGCGGGTCCTAAGTCCGATGAGCAGTTCTTC
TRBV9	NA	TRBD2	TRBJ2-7	CASSISGGRSEQYF	TGTGCCAGCAGCATTAGCGGGGGCCGTTCCGAGCAGTACTTC
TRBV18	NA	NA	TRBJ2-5	CASSPPVGETQYF	TGTGCCAGCTCACCACCCGTTGGGGAGACCCAGTACTTC
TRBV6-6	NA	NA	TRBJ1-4	CASSHPGTTNGKLFF	TGTGCCAGCAGCCACCCAGGGACAACTAATGGAAAACTGTTTTTT
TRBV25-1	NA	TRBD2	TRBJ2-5	CASSETQAGPYNEQYF	TGTGCCAGCAGTGAAACCCAAGCGGGACCCTACAATGAGCAGTACTTC
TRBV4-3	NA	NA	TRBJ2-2	CASSQEAGSNTGELFF	TGCGCCAGCAGCCAAGAAGCGGGTTCGAACACCGGGGAGCTGTTTTTT
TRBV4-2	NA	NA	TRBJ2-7	CASSPRVGPYEQYF	TGTGCCAGCAGCCCAAGAGTGGGGCCCTACGAGCAGTACTTC
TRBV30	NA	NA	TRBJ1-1	CAWRRAGNTEAFF	TGTGCATGGAGGCGGGCAGGGAACACTGAAGCTTTCTTT
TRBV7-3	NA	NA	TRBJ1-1	CASLADVGRMNTEAFF	TGTGCCAGCTTAGCCGATGTCGGGAGAATGAACACTGAAGCTTTCTTT
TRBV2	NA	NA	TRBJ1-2	CASTADNYGYTF	TGTGCCAGCACTGCGGACAACTATGGCTACACCTTC
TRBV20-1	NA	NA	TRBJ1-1	CSARVTALNTEAFF	TGCAGTGCTAGAGTAACTGCATTGAACACTGAAGCTTTCTTT
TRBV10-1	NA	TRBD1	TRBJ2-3	CASPGRGGARGTDTQYF	TGCGCCAGCCCCGGTCGAGGGGGCGCGCGTGGAACAGATACGCAGTATTTT
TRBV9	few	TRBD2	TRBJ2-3	CASSNRLAGGDTQYF	TGTGCCAGCAGCAACCGACTAGCGGGAGGAGATACGCAGTATTTT
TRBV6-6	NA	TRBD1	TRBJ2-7	CASSKGTGAAYEQYF	TGTGCCAGCAGCAAAGGGACAGGAGCAGCCTACGAGCAGTACTTC
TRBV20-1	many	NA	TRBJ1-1	CSARDMGRGGNTEAFF	TGCAGTGCTAGAGACATGGGCAGAGGGGGAAACACTGAAGCTTTCTTT
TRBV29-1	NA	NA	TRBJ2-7	CSVVWDYEQYF	TGCAGCGTTGTGTGGGATTACGAGCAGTACTTC
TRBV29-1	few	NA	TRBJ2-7	CSVADFPGEQYF	TGCAGCGTGGCGGATTTTCCGGGCGAGCAGTACTTC
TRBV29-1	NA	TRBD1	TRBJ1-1	CSVRDRGRLNTEAFF	TGCAGCGTCCGGGACAGGGGGCGGTTGAACACTGAAGCTTTCTTT
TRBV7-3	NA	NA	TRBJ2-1	CASSLTPGLNEQFF	TGTGCCAGCAGCTTAACGCCGGGACTGAATGAGCAGTTCTTC
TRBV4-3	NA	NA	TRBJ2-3	CASSQGSTRGDTQYF	TGCGCCAGCAGCCAAGGGTCCACCCGTGGGGATACGCAGTATTTT
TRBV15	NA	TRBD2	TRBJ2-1	CATSRGGGTEISNEQFF	TGTGCCACCAGCAGAGGCGGGGGAACGGAGATTTCCAATGAGCAGTTCTTC
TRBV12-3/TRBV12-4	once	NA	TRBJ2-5	CASRSPTWETQYF	TGTGCCAGCAGATCGCCTACCTGGGAGACCCAGTACTTC
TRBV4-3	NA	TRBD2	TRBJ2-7	CASSQDGFAGGQNEQYF	TGCGCCAGCAGCCAAGATGGGTTCGCGGGAGGGCAAAACGAGCAGTACTTC
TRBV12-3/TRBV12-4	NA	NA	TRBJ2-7	CASSLDGPLYEQYF	TGTGCCAGCAGTTTGGACGGACCTTTATACGAGCAGTACTTC
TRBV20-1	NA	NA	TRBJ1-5	CSARTDSPWGNQPQHF	TGCAGTGCTAGAACGGACAGCCCGTGGGGCAATCAGCCCCAGCATTTT
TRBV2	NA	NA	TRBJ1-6	CASSALGLDSPLHF	TGTGCCAGCAGTGCGTTGGGTTTGGATTCACCCCTCCACTTT
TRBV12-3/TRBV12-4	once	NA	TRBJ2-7	CASSLGLGDGGAYEQYF	TGTGCCAGCAGTTTAGGTCTCGGGGACGGGGGTGCCTACGAGCAGTACTTC
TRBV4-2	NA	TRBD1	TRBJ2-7	CASSQSGTGTYEQYF	TGTGCCAGCAGCCAGTCCGGGACAGGGACCTACGAGCAGTACTTC
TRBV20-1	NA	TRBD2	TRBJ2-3	CSAPYRLAGLTDTQYF	TGCAGTGCCCCTTACCGACTAGCGGGACTTACAGATACGCAGTATTTT
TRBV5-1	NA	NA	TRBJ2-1	CASTGQLGNEQFF	TGCGCCAGCACTGGTCAGCTAGGCAATGAGCAGTTCTTC
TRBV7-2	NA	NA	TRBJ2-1	CASSTGSRINEKFF	TGTGCCAGCAGCACAGGATCAAGGATAAATGAGAAGTTCTTC
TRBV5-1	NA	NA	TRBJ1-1	CASSFKDTEAFF	TGCGCCAGCAGCTTTAAAGACACTGAAGCTTTCTTT
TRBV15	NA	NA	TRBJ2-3	CATSTETGYTQYF	TGTGCCACCAGCACCGAGACAGGATATACGCAGTATTTT
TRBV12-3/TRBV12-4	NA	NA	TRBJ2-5	CVSSPLTSTTQYF	TGTGTCAGCAGTCCTTTGACTAGTACGACCCAGTACTTC
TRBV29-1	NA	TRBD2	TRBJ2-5	CSVPPRATSGEETQYF	TGCAGCGTTCCCCCGAGGGCGACTAGCGGGGAGGAGACCCAGTACTTC
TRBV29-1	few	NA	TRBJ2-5	CSGWWQGTGETQYF	TGCAGCGGGTGGTGGCAGGGAACTGGGGAGACCCAGTACTTC
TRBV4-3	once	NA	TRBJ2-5	CASSQDLQSQETQYF	TGCGCCAGCAGCCAAGATCTGCAGAGCCAAGAGACCCAGTACTTC
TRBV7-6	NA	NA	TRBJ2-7	CASSNWPAAQSYEQYF	TGTGCCAGCAGCAACTGGCCTGCAGCGCAGTCCTACGAGCAGTACTTC
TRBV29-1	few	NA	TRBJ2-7	CSALLDRAYEQYF	TGCAGCGCCCTTTTGGACAGAGCCTACGAGCAGTACTTC